Presented here are 23 T cell receptor beta chains from one specimen sequenced in a study of OX40 agonist ivuxolimab in advanced cancers. Generated by immunoSEQ multiplex PCR, the TCRdb table keeps only in-frame clones and is missing some. The sample holds 50,000 to 60,000 clones, around 81% seen once. This specimen consisted of CD4+ or CD8+ T cells sorted from blood, obtained in a trial of the OX40 agonist ivuxolimab. The origin of the receptors is an adult with an advanced solid tumor such as melanoma, head and neck, liver or kidney cancer.

This clone was picked up a small number of times. Other DNA sequences of this sample code for an identical CDR3. The chain recombines TRBV18 with TRBJ2-7; the match to TRBD1 covers 10 bases. The CDR3 is made up of 15 amino acids. The junction had 3 bases not matched to a gene; V was cut back by 2 bases and J by 2 bases. The germline V gene has CDR1 KGHSH and CDR2 LQKENI. CDR3 region: CASSPGQGVAYEQYF. CDR3 DNA: TGTGCCAGCTCACCAGGACAGGGGGTGGCCTACGAGCAGTACTTC.

V is TRBV4-1 and J is TRBJ1-2; D may be TRBD1 (5 bases). CDR1 MGHRA and CDR2 YSYEKL come from the germline V gene. The CDR3 loop spans 15 amino acids. V lost 1 base, J lost 5 bases, and 14 bases lay in between. The CDR3 nucleotides are TGCGCCAGCAGCCAAGGAGGGCCGGGGACGTATGGCTACACCTTC. This sequence encodes CASSQGGPGTYGYTF.

V is TRBV5-8 and J is TRBJ2-7; a weak D match, TRBD2 (6 bases). The V end lost 4 bases, the J end lost 3 bases, and 20 bases lay between the germline ends. The CDR3 sequence is 16 residues long. Germline V lookup: CDR1 SGHTS, CDR2 YDEGEE. CDR3 coding DNA: TGTGCCAGCAGCCCCCCGTTGGGGGGAGCCATCTACGAGCAGTACTTC. It translates to CASSPPLGGAIYEQYF.

This clone has only one observation. CDR3 sequence: CASRRDRTTYEQYF. The CDR3 coding sequence is TGTGCCAGCAGGAGGGACAGGACTACCTACGAGCAGTACTTC. The rearrangement uses TRBV2 and TRBJ2-7; 8 nucleotides match TRBD1. The length of the CDR3 is 14 residues. Germline CDR1 SNHLY, CDR2 FYNNEI. The V segment lost 6 bases and the J segment 2 bases; nucleotides outside the gene matches: 6.

The chain carries TRBV5-8 and TRBJ2-1, with 11 bases identical to TRBD2. The CDR3 extends over 14 amino acids. V shed 3 bases and J 10 bases; nucleotides not matched to a gene: 6. Germline loops: CDR1 SGHTS, CDR2 YDEGEE. CDR3 nucleotides: TGTGCCAGCAGCTATAGCGGGAGGGCGAGGGAGCAGTTCTTC. Residues: CASSYSGRAREQFF. Complete variable domain (other parts from reference TRBV5-8 and TRBJ2-1): EAGVTQSPTHLIKTRGQQATLRCSPISGHTSVYWYQQALGLGLQFLLWYDEGEERNRGNFPPRFSGRQFPNYSSELNVNALELEDSALYLCASSYSGRAREQFFGPGTRLTVL.

The V and J genes are TRBV30 and TRBJ2-5; tentative D call: TRBD2 (7 bases). Trimming shortened V by 4 bases and J by 5 bases, and 14 bases separated the two germline ends. The CDR3 loop spans 13 amino acids. CDR1 GTSNPN and CDR2 SVGIG come from the germline V gene (reference sequence). CDR3 nucleotide sequence: TGTGCCTGGAAGGTCAGGGGAGGGGAGACCCAGTACTTC. This translates into CAWKVRGGETQYF.

The chain joins TRBV11-2 to TRBJ2-1, with TRBD2 matching 7 bases. The V gene end was trimmed by 5 bases and the J gene end by 9 bases; junction bases not matched to a gene: 16. Germline V gene data show CDR1 as SGHAT and CDR2 as FQNNGV. The CDR3 runs to 16 residues. The CDR3 region has the DNA TGTGCCAGCAGCAAAACAGCGGGATTAGCGTACGGTGAGCAGTTCTTC. This translates into CASSKTAGLAYGEQFF. Using reference TRBV11-2 and TRBJ2-1 for the parts outside the CDR3, the full variable domain is EAGVAQSPRYKIIEKRQSVAFWCNPISGHATLYWYQQILGQGPKLLIQFQNNGVVDDSQLPKDRFSAERLKGVDSTLKIQPAKLEDSAVYLCASSKTAGLAYGEQFFGPGTRLTVL.

The sample holds one count of this clone. This chain connects TRBV20-1 to TRBJ1-1, with D unclear. The V gene's germline CDR1 is DFQATT and CDR2 SNEGSKA (reference sequence). The CDR3 is 11 residues long. CDR3 DNA: TGCAGCGTCGGAGGGAACACTGAAGCTTTCTTT. This gives the protein CSVGGNTEAFF.

The chain links TRBV11-2 to TRBJ2-2; the match to TRBD2 covers 8 bases. Losses at the gene ends were 0 bases for V and 0 bases for J; bases not matched to a gene: 6. Germline V CDR1 and CDR2: SGHAT, FQNNGV. The CDR3 runs 18 residues. The CDR3 loop reads CASSLDHLAGTNTGELFF. DNA of the CDR3: TGTGCCAGCAGCTTAGACCACCTAGCGGGCACGAACACCGGGGAGCTGTTTTTT. The full variable domain, its missing parts supplied by reference TRBV11-2 and TRBJ2-2, is EAGVAQSPRYKIIEKRQSVAFWCNPISGHATLYWYQQILGQGPKLLIQFQNNGVVDDSQLPKDRFSAERLKGVDSTLKIQPAKLEDSAVYLCASSLDHLAGTNTGELFFGEGSRLTVL.

The chain uses TRBV14 and TRBJ2-5; maybe TRBD1 (5 bases). This CDR3 has 15 residues. CDR1 is SGHDN and CDR2 is FVKESK in the germline V gene. The germline V and J ends were trimmed by 0 bases and 5 bases, with 13 bases remaining between them. CDR3: CASSQELQGLETQYF. In DNA form, the CDR3 reads TGTGCCAGCAGCCAAGAATTGCAGGGCCTTGAGACCCAGTACTTC.

The chain combines TRBV21-1 with TRBJ1-3. TRBV21-1 is noted as a pseudogene. This CDR3 region has 17 residues. The CDR3 region is CASSKKEQTRSGNTIYF. DNA for the CDR3: TGTGCCAGCAGCAAAAAGGAGCAGACACGCTCTGGAAACACCATATATTTT.

As regards this clone: Mismatch with germline at one junction end may stem from a read error. The chain employs TRBV6-1 and TRBJ2-5, with D perhaps being TRBD1 or TRBD2 (5 bases each). CDR3 length: 12 residues. The V gene's germline CDR1 is MNHNS and CDR2 SASEGT. The CDR3 coding sequence is TGTGCCAGCAATGAAGAGGGGCGGACCCAGTACTTC. Its translation: CASNEEGRTQYF.

The rearrangement uses TRBV6-5 and TRBJ2-7; D may be TRBD1 or TRBD2 (5 bases each). The length of the CDR3 is 14 residues. Germline V gene sequence: CDR1 MNHEY, CDR2 SVGAGI. Trimming removed 4 bases from V and 9 bases from J, with 19 bases in between. The CDR3 reads CASSSGQATTGQYF. The DNA of the CDR3 is TGTGCCAGCAGTTCGGGGCAGGCAACAACCGGGCAGTACTTC.

The chain is built from TRBV6-1 and TRBJ2-5; no reliable D call. CDR1 is MNHNS and CDR2 is SASEGT in the germline V gene. The CDR3 extends over 14 amino acids. Trimming removed 1 base at V and 2 bases at J, with 8 bases between. The CDR3 DNA is TGTGCCAGCAGTGAAGTCCACGGACAAGAGACCCAGTACTTC. Translating it yields CASSEVHGQETQYF.

This clone appeared a single time. This chain links TRBV28 with TRBJ2-7; TRBD1 might be the D (6 bases). CDR3 size: 13 residues. Germline V gene lookup returns CDR1 MDHEN and CDR2 SYDVKM. The V gene lost 6 bases and the J gene lost 1 base, with 10 bases spanning the gap. CDR3 sequence (DNA): TGTGCCAGCAGCGGACAGATGTCCTACGAGCAGTACTTC. This encodes CASSGQMSYEQYF.

V is TRBV2 and J is TRBJ2-3; the match to TRBD2 covers 7 bases. Germline V gene sequence: CDR1 SNHLY, CDR2 FYNNEI. The CDR3 spans 15 residues. V dropped 3 bases and J dropped 0; count of bases not matched to a gene: 3. DNA of the CDR3: TGTGCCAGCAGTGATGGACTAGAAAGCACAGATACGCAGTATTTT. Amino acids: CASSDGLESTDTQYF.

V gene TRBV19 combines with J gene TRBJ1-2; 7 nucleotides align to TRBD1. V trimming: 4 bases; J trimming: 5 bases; junction bases outside the gene matches: 4. The CDR3 sequence is 13 residues long. Germline V lookup: CDR1 LNHDA, CDR2 SQIVND (reference sequence). Here the CDR3 reads CASSTGGGYGYTF. In DNA form, the CDR3 reads TGTGCCAGTAGTACAGGGGGTGGATATGGCTACACCTTC.

This sequence joins TRBV7-3 and TRBJ2-3, with 13 bases identical to TRBD2. The CDR3 is 17 residues long. Germline CDR1 SGHTA, CDR2 FQGTGA. Losses at the gene ends were 1 base for V and 3 bases for J; bases not matched to a gene: 4. The CDR3 DNA sequence: TGTGCCAGCAGCTTAAGGACTAGCGGGAGAGGAACAGATACGCAGTATTTT. This translates into CASSLRTSGRGTDTQYF.

This rearrangement joins TRBV5-1 to TRBJ2-2; 9 bases match TRBD2. J gave up 6 bases and V 5 bases, and 11 bases lay outside the gene matches. Germline CDR1 reads SGHRS; CDR2 reads YFSETQ. The CDR3 totals 16 residues. CDR3 nucleotides: TGCGCCAGCAGTATTTTAGCGGGAGATAGCGCCGGGGAGCTGTTTTTT. Amino acids: CASSILAGDSAGELFF.

V and J are TRBV15 and TRBJ2-7, with D unresolved. Germline V lookup: CDR1 LNHNV, CDR2 YYDKDF (reference sequence). Trimming stripped 0 bases from V and 3 bases from J, with 6 bases between. The CDR3 totals 13 residues. CDR3 amino acids: CATSRELGYEQYF. CDR3 DNA: TGTGCCACCAGCAGAGAATTGGGCTACGAGCAGTACTTC. Using reference TRBV15 and TRBJ2-7 for the parts outside the CDR3, the full variable domain is DAMVIQNPRYQVTQFGKPVTLSCSQTLNHNVMYWYQQKSSQAPKLLFHYYDKDFNNEADTPDNFQSRRPNTSFCFLDIRSPGLGDTAMYLCATSRELGYEQYFGPGTRLTVT.

The gene calls are TRBV6-5 and TRBJ2-7, with D possibly matching TRBD2 (5 bases). The germline V gene has CDR1 MNHEY and CDR2 SVGAGI. The V gene lost 5 bases and the J gene lost 6 bases, with 11 bases spanning the gap. The CDR3 runs 12 residues. The DNA of the CDR3 is TGTGCCAGCAGTCCCAGGACTGGCGAGCAGTACTTC. This codes for CASSPRTGEQYF.

The rearrangement uses TRBV7-2 and TRBJ1-6, with 8 bases lining up with TRBD1. Germline lookup yields CDR1 SGHTA and CDR2 FQGNSA. The trim removed 5 bases at V and 4 bases at J, leaving 10 bases unmatched. The CDR3 is made up of 17 amino acids. In DNA form, the CDR3 reads TGTGCCAGCAGCATCTCAGGGGGCAGTCTTTATAATTCACCCCTCCACTTT. Amino acid sequence: CASSISGGSLYNSPLHF.

V is TRBV28 and J is TRBJ1-5; 7 positions agree with TRBD1. J was trimmed by 0 bases and V by 0 bases; bases with no gene match: 5. The CDR3 covers 17 residues. CDR1 is MDHEN, CDR2 SYDVKM, per germline. The CDR3 bases are TGTGCCAGCAGTTTATGGAAGGGGGCCAGTAGCAATCAGCCCCAGCATTTT. Translation: CASSLWKGASSNQPQHF.